A single sample is the source of the 5 T cell receptor beta chains below, sequenced in a study of T-cell reconstitution after alpha-beta-depleted transplantation in children. Researchers prepared the TCRbeta library using unique molecular identifiers, the study reports. From the PCR reads, TCRdb called clonotypes with MiXCR, one entry per CDR3 protein. In the table there are hundreds of thousands of distinct CDR3 sequences, under 15% of which are singletons. The sample consisted of PBMCs from the stem cell graft donor, taken from the stem cell graft. The source is a human donor who donated a stem cell graft to a child with combined immunodeficiency.

This clonotype was observed once. The chain joins TRBV11-2 to TRBJ2-4; 9 bases are shared with TRBD2. Germline CDR1 SGHAT, CDR2 FQNNGV. V was clipped by 0 bases and J by 12 bases; unmatched bases: 6. The CDR3 loop spans 14 amino acids. CDR3 in amino acids: CASSLETLAGPQYF. As DNA, the CDR3 is TGTGCCAGCAGCTTAGAAACTCTAGCGGGACCTCAGTACTTC.

There are many counts of this clonotype. This chain uses TRBV5-5 with TRBJ1-1; 9 bases fit TRBD1. This CDR3 region has 15 residues. CDR1 and CDR2 from the germline V gene are SGHKS and YYEKEE (reference sequence). Trimming cost V 4 bases and J 6 bases; bases outside gene matches: 10. The CDR3 protein is CASSGRQGEGAEAFF. Written as DNA, the CDR3 is TGTGCCAGCAGCGGAAGACAGGGGGAGGGTGCTGAAGCTTTCTTT.

The chain couples TRBV4-2 to TRBJ2-7; no clear D. Germline V lookup: CDR1 LGHNA, CDR2 YNFKEQ. V gave up 1 base and J gave up 3 bases, with 13 bases separating them. This CDR3 comprises 15 residues. The CDR3 DNA is TGTGCCAGCAGCCAAGGAGGATCACTTTACTACGAGCAGTACTTC. Translated, it gives CASSQGGSLYYEQYF.

The chain combines TRBV7-9 with TRBJ2-1; 9 bases are a match to TRBD2. The germline gives CDR1 SEHNR, CDR2 FQNEAQ (reference sequence). This CDR3 has 15 amino acids. Trimming at V came to 8 bases and at J to 4 bases, leaving 9 bases not matched to a gene. This CDR3 reads CASHEVAGAYNEQFF. The DNA for the CDR3 is TGTGCCAGCCACGAAGTAGCGGGGGCATACAATGAGCAGTTCTTC.

J is TRBJ1-2 and V is TRBV24-1; D may be TRBD1 (5 bases). Germline CDR1 and CDR2: KGHDR and SFDVKD. The CDR3 extends over 15 amino acids. V was clipped by 4 bases and J by 2 bases, with 13 bases between them. The CDR3 bases are TGTGCCACCAGTGACGCCGGTGGGGGGAACTATGGCTACACCTTC. As protein: CATSDAGGGNYGYTF.